A single sample is the source of the 13 T cell receptor beta chains below, sequenced in a study of blood T cells in healthy people across ages (dated by TCRdb to the mid-2010s). Receptors were amplified or captured by 5' RACE. Instrument on record: Illumina HiSeq 2500. The second PCR ran for about 6 to 11 cycles and used a J-beta primer mix along with a sample-barcoded 5' primer. Using fastp at Q25 and MiXCR, TCRdb reprocessed the public reads and kept productive beta chains. Entries are consolidated by CDR3 protein sequence, retaining the most common genes and DNA. This sample is represented by hundreds of thousands of distinct CDR3 sequences; around 20% of them were singletons. Clones ranked in the top ten supply approximately 3.6% of the sample. Sequencing was carried out using blood. Source of these receptors: a man between 65 and 85 years old in good health.

This clonotype turned up a few times. The chain combines TRBV5-6 with TRBJ2-2; the D is unclear. The CDR3 totals 16 residues. Per the germline V gene, CDR1 is SGHDT and CDR2 is YYEEEE. Trimming took 0 bases from V and 0 from J, leaving 9 bases between them. The CDR3 is CASSLAVGPNTGELFF. The CDR3 coding sequence is TGTGCCAGCAGCTTGGCCGTGGGTCCGAACACCGGGGAGCTGTTTTTT.

The chain uses TRBV20-1 and TRBJ2-3; D is undetermined. This CDR3 contains 12 residues. The germline V gene has CDR1 DFQATT and CDR2 SNEGSKA (reference sequence). With 8 bases removed from V and 0 bases from J, the gap between germline ends came to 9 bases. The CDR3 DNA reads as TGCAGTACCGCGCTGAGCACAGATACGCAGTATTTT. Protein: CSTALSTDTQYF.

The chain uses TRBV21-1 and TRBJ2-5; the DNA was not used to check the table's D call, TRBD2. TRBV21-1 is assigned pseudogene status. The CDR3 runs to 16 residues. CDR3 loop: CASSKCEGDYPETQYF. The CDR3, as DNA: TGTGCCAGCAGCAAATGCGAGGGAGACTACCCTGAGACCCAGTACTTC.

On this clonotype: The junction does not match germline at one end; this may be a read error. As DNA, the CDR3 is TGCGCCAGCAGCCTAGCGGGAGCTCAAGAGACCCGGTACTTC. It translates to CASSLAGAQETRYF. The rearrangement joins TRBV5-1 to TRBJ2-5, with 10 bases lining up with TRBD2. This CDR3 region has 14 residues. Germline loops: CDR1 SGHRS, CDR2 YFSETQ.

V usage is TRBV28 and J usage is TRBJ2-2, with TRBD1 matching over 8 bases. This CDR3 region has 15 residues. J lost 7 bases, V lost 8 bases, and 12 bases had no gene match. CDR1 and CDR2 (germline): MDHEN, SYDVKM. The DNA for the CDR3 is TGTGCCAGCGTGGGCAGGGGGCGGTTAAGCGGGGAGCTGTTTTTT. It specifies CASVGRGRLSGELFF.

V usage is TRBV28 and J usage is TRBJ2-7; 8 nucleotides line up with TRBD2. CDR3 length: 14 amino acids. V shed 6 bases, J shed 2 bases, and the junction held 6 bases outside the gene matches. Germline CDR1 and CDR2: MDHEN and SYDVKM. The CDR3 DNA reads as TGTGCCAGCAGGGTGGGACTAGGTCCCTACGAGCAGTACTTC. Its translation is CASRVGLGPYEQYF.

This clonotype came up a few times. V and J are TRBV20-1 and TRBJ2-3, with D tentatively TRBD1 (5 bases). V lost 4 bases, J lost 5 bases, and 7 bases lay in between. This CDR3 is built from 11 residues. CDR1 and CDR2 from the germline V gene are DFQATT and SNEGSKA (reference sequence). CDR3 nucleotide sequence: TGCAGTGCTAAGACAGAAGATACGCAGTATTTT. Translation gives CSAKTEDTQYF.

This clonotype has only a few counts. One junction end disagrees with the germline gene, perhaps due to a read error. This chain joins TRBV11-1 and TRBJ2-7; the match to TRBD1 covers 8 bases. This CDR3 has 14 residues. The germline gives CDR1 SGHAT, CDR2 FQDESV (reference sequence). The CDR3 is CASSPRTGNYKQYF. CDR3 DNA sequence: TGTGCCAGCAGCCCCCGGACAGGGAACTACAAGCAGTACTTC.

V is TRBV7-9 and J is TRBJ1-1; D uncertain. The CDR3 loop spans 16 amino acids. The germline V gene encodes CDR1 SEHNR and CDR2 FQNEAQ (reference sequence). Trimming pared 2 bases from V and 5 bases from J, leaving 18 bases between. This chain's CDR3 is CASSLRTQLGGTEAFF. In nucleotides, the CDR3 is TGTGCCAGCAGCTTAAGAACCCAACTAGGAGGGACTGAAGCTTTCTTT.

This clonotype was counted a few times. The chain joins TRBV5-1 to TRBJ1-1; the D is unclear. V was pared by 3 bases and J by 2 bases, with 11 bases between. In germline, CDR1 is SGHRS, CDR2 YFSETQ. This CDR3 is built from 14 residues. For the CDR3, the DNA is TGCGCCAGCAGCTCCGACAACGCAAACACTGAAGCTTTCTTT. This encodes CASSSDNANTEAFF.

The chain links TRBV28 to TRBJ2-4, with a possible D match to TRBD1 (6 bases). Germline CDR1 reads MDHEN; CDR2 reads SYDVKM. CDR3 length: 15 residues. Trimming cost V 3 bases and J 1 base, with 10 bases left between them. CDR3 nucleotide sequence: TGTGCCAGCAGTTTGCCAGGGGACGCCAAAAACATTCAGTACTTC. It translates to CASSLPGDAKNIQYF.

In its sample, this clonotype was seen many times. The CDR3: CSVGPRLRTDTQYF. In DNA, the CDR3 is TGCAGCGTGGGGCCCCGGCTACGCACAGATACGCAGTATTTT. The chain uses TRBV29-1 and TRBJ2-3, with D tentatively TRBD1 (5 bases). Trimming shortened V by 6 bases and J by 1 base, and 14 bases separated the two germline ends. The CDR3 covers 14 residues. The germline V gene encodes CDR1 SQVTM and CDR2 ANQGSEA.

This chain uses TRBV18 with TRBJ1-6; perhaps TRBD1 as D (5 bases). V was shortened by 3 bases and J by 8 bases, with 17 bases between the two germline ends. Germline assignment: CDR1 KGHSH and CDR2 LQKENI. The CDR3 is made up of 16 amino acids. The CDR3 spells CASSPGPPRGDSPLHF. The CDR3 DNA follows: TGTGCCAGCTCACCGGGACCCCCACGAGGAGATTCACCCCTCCACTTT.